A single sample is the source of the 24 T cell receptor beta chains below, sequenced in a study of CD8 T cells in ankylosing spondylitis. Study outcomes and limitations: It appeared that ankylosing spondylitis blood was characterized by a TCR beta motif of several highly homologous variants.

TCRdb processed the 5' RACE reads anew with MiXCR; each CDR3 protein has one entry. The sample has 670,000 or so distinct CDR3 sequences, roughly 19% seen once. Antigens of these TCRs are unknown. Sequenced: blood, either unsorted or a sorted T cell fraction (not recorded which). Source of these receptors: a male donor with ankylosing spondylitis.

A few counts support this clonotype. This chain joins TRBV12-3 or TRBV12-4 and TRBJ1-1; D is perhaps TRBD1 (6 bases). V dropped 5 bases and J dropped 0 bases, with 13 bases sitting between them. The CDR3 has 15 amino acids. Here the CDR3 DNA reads TGTGCCAGCAGTCCCACAGGGCTCATGAACACTGAAGCTTTCTTT. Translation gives CASSPTGLMNTEAFF.

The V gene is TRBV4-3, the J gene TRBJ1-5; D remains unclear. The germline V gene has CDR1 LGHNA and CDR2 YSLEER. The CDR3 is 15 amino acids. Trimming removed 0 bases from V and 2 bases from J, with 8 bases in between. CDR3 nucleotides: TGCGCCAGCAGCCAAGAGGGGTCGGGCAATCAGCCCCAGCATTTT. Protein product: CASSQEGSGNQPQHF.

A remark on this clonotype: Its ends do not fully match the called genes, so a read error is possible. The CDR3 DNA reads as TGTGCTAGCAGCTTAAAGACTAGCGCCACCTATTTC. Protein sequence: CASSLKTSATYF. The rearrangement uses TRBV7-7 and TRBJ2-4; 8 positions match TRBD2. Germline V CDR1 and CDR2: SSHAT, FNYEAQ (reference sequence). The CDR3 sequence is 12 residues long.

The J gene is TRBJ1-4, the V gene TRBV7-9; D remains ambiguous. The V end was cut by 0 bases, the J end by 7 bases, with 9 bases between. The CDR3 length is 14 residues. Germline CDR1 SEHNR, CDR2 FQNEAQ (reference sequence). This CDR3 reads CASSLAPFGEKLFF. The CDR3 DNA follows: TGTGCCAGCAGCTTAGCTCCCTTCGGTGAAAAACTGTTTTTT.

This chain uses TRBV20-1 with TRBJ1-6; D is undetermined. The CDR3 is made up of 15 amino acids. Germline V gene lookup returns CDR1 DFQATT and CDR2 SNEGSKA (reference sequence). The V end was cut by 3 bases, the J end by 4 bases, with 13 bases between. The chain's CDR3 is CSARSTDAYNSPLHF. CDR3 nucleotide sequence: TGCAGTGCTAGGTCGACGGACGCTTATAATTCACCCCTCCACTTT.

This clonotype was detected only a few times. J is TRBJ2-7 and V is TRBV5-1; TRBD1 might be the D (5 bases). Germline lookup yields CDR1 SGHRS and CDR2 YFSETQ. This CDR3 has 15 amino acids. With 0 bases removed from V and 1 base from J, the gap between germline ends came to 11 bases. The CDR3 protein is CASSLGQTLSYEQYF. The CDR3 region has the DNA TGCGCCAGCAGCTTGGGACAGACACTTTCCTACGAGCAGTACTTC.

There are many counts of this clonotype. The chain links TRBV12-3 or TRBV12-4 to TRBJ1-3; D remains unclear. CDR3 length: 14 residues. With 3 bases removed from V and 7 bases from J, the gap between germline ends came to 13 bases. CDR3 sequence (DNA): TGTGCCAGCAGTTTGAGCCCGGTCGTGAACACCATATATTTT. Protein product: CASSLSPVVNTIYF.

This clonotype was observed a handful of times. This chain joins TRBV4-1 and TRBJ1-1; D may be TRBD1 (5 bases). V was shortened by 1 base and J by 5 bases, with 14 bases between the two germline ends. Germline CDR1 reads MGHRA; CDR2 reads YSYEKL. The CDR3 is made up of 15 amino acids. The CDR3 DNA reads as TGCGCCAGCAGCCAAGGTAGAAGGGGCTGGACTGAAGCTTTCTTT. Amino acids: CASSQGRRGWTEAFF.

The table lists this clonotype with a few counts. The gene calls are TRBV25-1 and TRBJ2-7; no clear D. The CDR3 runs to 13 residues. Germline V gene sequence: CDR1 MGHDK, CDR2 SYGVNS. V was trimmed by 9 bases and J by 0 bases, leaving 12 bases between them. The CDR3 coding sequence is TGTGCCAGTGACGACCAAAGCTCCTACGAGCAGTACTTC. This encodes CASDDQSSYEQYF.

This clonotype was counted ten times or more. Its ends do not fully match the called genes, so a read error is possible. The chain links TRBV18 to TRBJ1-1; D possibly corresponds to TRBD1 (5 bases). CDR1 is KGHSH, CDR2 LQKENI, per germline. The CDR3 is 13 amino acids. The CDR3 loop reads CASSPDMNTEAFF. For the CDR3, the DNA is TGCGCCAGCAGCCCGGACATGAACACTGAAGCTTTCTTT. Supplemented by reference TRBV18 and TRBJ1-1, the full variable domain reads NAGVMQNPRHLVRRRGQEARLRCSPMKGHSHVYWYRQLPEEGLKFMVYLQKENIIDESGMPKERFSAEFPKEGPSILRIQQVVRGDSAAYFCASSPDMNTEAFFGQGTRLTVV.

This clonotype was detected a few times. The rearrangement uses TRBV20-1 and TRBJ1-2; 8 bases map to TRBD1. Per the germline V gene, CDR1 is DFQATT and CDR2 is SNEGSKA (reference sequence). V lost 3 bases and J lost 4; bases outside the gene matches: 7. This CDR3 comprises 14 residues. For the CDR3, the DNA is TGCAGTGCTAGTCCCCCAGGGGGCACCTATGGCTACACCTTC. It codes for CSASPPGGTYGYTF.

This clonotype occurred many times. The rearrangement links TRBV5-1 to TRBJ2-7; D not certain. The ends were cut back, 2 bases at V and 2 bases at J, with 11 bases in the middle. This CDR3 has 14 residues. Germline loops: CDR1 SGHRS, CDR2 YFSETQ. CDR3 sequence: CASSFQGDPYEQYF. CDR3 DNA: TGCGCCAGCAGCTTTCAAGGAGATCCCTACGAGCAGTACTTC.

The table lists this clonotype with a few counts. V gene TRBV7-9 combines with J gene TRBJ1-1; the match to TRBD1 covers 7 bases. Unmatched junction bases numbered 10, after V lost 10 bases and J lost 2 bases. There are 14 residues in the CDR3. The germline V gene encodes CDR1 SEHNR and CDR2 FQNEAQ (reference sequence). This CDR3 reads CATPSSGGNTEAFF. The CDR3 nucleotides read TGTGCCACCCCTTCGTCAGGGGGTAACACTGAAGCTTTCTTT. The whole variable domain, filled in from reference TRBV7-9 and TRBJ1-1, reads DTGVSQNPRHKITKRGQNVTFRCDPISEHNRLYWYRQTLGQGPEFLTYFQNEAQLEKSRLLSDRFSAERPKGSFSTLEIQRTEQGDSAMYLCATPSSGGNTEAFFGQGTRLTVV.

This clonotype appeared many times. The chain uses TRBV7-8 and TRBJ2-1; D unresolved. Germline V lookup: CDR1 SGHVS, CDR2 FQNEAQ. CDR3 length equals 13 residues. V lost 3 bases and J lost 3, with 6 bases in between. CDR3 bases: TGTGCCAGCAGCTTGGGCTACTACAATGAGCAGTTCTTC. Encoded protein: CASSLGYYNEQFF.

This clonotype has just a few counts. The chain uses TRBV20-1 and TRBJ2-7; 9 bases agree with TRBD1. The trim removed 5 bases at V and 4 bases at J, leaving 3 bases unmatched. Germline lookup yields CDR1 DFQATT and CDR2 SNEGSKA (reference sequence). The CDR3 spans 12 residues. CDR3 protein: CSASQGAYEQYF. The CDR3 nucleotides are TGCAGTGCTTCACAGGGGGCTTACGAGCAGTACTTC.

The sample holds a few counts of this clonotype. CDR3 protein: CATSPGAIDTEAFF. CDR3 nucleotide sequence: TGCGCCACCTCCCCAGGGGCCATCGACACTGAAGCTTTCTTT. The chain recombines TRBV5-1 with TRBJ1-1, with D possibly being TRBD1 (6 bases). Germline assignment: CDR1 SGHRS and CDR2 YFSETQ. The CDR3 covers 14 residues. Trimming stripped 9 bases from V and 3 bases from J, with 18 bases between.

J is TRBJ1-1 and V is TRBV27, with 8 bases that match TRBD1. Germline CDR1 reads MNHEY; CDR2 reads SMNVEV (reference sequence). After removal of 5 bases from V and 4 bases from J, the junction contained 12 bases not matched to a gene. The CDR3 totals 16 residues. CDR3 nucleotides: TGTGCCAGCAGTGGATACAGGGGGGGTGTGGTCACTGAAGCTTTCTTT. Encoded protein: CASSGYRGGVVTEAFF.

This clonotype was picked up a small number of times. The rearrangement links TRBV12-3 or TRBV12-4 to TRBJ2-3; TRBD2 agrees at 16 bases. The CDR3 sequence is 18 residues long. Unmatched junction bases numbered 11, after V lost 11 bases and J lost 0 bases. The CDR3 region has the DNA TGTGCCTTCAGCTCAGGGACTAGCGGGAGGGCGAGCACAGATACGCAGTATTTT. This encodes CAFSSGTSGRASTDTQYF.

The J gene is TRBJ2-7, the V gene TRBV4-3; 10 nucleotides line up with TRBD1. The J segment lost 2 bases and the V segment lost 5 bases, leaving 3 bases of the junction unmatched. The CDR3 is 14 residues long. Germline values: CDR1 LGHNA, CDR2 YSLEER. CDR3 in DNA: TGCGCCAGCAGCATTGACAGGGGGCCCTACGAGCAGTACTTC. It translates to CASSIDRGPYEQYF.

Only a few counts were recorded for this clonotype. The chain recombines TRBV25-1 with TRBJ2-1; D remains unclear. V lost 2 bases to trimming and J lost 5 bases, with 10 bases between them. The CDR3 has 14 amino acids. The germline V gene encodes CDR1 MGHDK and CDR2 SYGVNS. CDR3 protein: CASSEEKWNNEQFF. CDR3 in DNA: TGTGCCAGCAGTGAAGAGAAGTGGAACAATGAGCAGTTCTTC.

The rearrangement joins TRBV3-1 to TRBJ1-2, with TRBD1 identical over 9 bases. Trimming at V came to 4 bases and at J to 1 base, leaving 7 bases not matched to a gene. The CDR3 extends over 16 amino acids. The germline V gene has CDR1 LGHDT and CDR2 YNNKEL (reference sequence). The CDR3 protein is CASSPFPDRGNYGYTF. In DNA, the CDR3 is TGTGCCAGCAGCCCTTTCCCGGACAGGGGTAACTATGGCTACACCTTC.

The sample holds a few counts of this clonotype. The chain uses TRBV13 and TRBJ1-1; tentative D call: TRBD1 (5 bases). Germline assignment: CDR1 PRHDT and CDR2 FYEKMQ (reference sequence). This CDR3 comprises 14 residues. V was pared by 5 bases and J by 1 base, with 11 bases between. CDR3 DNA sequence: TGTGCCAGCAGCCCGGGACTCAGGAACACTGAAGCTTTCTTT. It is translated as CASSPGLRNTEAFF.

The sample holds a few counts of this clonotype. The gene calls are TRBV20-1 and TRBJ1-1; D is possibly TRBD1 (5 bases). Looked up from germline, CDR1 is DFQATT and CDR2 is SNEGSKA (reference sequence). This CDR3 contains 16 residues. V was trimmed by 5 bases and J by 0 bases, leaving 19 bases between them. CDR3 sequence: CSAASLTWGVNTEAFF. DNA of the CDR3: TGCAGTGCTGCCTCTTTGACCTGGGGGGTGAACACTGAAGCTTTCTTT.

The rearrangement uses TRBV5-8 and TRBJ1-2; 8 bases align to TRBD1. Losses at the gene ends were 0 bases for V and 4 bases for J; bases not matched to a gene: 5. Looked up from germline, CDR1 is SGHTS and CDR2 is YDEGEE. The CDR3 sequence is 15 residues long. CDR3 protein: CASSLEAGGGYGYTF. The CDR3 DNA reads TGTGCCAGCAGCTTGGAGGCAGGGGGCGGCTATGGCTACACCTTC.